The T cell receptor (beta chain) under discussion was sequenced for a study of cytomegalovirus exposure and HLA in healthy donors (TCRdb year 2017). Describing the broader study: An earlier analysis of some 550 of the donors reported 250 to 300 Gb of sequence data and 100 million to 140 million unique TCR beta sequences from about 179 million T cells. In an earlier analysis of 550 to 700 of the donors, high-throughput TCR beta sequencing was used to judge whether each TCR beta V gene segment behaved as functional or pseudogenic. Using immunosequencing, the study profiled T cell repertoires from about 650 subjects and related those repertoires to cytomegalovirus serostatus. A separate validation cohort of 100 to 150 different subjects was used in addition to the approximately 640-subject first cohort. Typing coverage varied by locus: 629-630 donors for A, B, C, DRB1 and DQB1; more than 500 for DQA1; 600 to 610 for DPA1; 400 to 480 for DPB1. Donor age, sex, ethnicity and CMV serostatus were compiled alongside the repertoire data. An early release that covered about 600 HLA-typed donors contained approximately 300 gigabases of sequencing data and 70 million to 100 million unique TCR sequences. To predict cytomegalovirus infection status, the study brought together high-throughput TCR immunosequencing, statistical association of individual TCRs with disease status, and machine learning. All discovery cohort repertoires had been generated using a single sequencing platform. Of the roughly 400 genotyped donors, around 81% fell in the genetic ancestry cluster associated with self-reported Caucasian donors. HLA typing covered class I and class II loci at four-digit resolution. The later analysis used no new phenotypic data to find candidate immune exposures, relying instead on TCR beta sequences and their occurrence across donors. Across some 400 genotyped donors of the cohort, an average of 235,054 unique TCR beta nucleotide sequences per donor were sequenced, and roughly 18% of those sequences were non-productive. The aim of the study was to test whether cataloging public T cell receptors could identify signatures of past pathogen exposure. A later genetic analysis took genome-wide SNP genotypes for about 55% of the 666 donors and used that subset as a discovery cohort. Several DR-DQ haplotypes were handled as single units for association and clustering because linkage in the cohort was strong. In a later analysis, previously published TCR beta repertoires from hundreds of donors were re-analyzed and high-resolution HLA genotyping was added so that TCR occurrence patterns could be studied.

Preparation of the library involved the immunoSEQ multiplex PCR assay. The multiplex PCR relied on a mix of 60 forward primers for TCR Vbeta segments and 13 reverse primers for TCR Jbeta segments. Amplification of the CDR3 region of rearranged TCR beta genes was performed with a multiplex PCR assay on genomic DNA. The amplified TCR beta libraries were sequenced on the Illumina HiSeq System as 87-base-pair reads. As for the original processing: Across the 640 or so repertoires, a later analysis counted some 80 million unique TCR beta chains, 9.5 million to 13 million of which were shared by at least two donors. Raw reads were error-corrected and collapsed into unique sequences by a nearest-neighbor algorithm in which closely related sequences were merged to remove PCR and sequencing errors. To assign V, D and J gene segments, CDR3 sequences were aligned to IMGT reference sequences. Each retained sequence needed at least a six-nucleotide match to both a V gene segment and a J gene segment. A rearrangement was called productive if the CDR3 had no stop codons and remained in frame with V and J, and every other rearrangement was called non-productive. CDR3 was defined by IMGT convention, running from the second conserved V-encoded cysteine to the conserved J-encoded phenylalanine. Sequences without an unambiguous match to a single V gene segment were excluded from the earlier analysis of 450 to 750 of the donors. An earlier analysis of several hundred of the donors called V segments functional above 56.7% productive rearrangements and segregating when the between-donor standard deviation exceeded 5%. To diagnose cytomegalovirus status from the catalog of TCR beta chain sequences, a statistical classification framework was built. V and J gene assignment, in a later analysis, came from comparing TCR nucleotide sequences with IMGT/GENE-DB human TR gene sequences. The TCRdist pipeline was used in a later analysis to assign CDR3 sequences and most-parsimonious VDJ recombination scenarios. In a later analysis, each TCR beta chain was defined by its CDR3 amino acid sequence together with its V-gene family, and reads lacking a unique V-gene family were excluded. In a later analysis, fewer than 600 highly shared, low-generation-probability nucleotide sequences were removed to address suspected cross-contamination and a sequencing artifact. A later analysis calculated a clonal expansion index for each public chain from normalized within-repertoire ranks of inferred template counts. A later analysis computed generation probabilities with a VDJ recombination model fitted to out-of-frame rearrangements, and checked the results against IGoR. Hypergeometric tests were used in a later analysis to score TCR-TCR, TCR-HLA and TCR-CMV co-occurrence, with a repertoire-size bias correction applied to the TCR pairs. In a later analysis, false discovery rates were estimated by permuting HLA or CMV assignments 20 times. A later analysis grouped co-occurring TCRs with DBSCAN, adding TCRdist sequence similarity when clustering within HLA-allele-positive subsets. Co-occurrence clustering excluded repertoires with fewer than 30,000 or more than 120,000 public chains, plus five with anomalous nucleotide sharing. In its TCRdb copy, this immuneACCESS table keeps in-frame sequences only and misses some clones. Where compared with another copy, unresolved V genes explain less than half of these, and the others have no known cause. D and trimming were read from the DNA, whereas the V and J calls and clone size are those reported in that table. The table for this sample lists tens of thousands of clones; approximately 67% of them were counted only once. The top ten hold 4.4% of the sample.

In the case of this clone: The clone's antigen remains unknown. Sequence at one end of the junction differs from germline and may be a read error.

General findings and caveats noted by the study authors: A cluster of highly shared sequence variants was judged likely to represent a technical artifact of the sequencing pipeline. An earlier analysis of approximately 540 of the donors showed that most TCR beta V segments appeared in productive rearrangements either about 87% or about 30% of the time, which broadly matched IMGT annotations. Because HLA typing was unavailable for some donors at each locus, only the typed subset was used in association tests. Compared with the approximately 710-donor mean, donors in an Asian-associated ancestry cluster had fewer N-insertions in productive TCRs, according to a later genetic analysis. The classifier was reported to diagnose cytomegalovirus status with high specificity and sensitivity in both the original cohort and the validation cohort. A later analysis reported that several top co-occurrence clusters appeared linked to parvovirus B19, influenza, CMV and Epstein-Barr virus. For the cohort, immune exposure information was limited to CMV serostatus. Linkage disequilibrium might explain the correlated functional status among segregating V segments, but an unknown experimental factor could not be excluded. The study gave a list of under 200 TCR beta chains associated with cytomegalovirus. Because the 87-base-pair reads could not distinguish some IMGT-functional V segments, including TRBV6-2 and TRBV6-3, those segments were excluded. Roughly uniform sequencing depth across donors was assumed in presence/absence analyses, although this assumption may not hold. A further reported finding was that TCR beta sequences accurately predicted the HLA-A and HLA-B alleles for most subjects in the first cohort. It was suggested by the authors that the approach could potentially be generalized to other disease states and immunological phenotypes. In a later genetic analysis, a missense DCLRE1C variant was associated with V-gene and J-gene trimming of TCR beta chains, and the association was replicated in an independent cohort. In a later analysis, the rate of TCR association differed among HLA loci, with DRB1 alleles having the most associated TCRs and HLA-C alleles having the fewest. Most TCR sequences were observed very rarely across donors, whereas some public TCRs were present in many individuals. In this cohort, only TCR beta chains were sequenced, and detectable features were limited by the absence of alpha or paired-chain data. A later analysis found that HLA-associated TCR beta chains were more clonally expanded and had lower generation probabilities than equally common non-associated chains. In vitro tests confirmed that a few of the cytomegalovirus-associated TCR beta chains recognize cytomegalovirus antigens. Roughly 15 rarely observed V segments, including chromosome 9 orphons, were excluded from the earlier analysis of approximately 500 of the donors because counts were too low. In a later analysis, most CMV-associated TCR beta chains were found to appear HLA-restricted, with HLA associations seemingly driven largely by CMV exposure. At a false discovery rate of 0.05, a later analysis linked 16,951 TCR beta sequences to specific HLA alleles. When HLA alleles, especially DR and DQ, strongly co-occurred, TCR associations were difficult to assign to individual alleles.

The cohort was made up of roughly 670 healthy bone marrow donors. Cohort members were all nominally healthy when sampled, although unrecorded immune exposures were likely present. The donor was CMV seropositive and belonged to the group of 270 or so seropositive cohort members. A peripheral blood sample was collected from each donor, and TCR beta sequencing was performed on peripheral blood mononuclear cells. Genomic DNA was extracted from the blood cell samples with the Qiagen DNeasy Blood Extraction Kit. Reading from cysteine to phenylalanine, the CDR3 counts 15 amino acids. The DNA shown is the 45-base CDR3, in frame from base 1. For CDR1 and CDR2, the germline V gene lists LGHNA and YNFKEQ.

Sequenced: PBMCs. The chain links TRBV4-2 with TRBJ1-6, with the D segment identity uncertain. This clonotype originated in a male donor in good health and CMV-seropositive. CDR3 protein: CASSQDLAYNSPLHF. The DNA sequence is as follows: TGTGCCAGCAGCCAAGACCTAGCCTACAATTCACCCCTCCACTTT.